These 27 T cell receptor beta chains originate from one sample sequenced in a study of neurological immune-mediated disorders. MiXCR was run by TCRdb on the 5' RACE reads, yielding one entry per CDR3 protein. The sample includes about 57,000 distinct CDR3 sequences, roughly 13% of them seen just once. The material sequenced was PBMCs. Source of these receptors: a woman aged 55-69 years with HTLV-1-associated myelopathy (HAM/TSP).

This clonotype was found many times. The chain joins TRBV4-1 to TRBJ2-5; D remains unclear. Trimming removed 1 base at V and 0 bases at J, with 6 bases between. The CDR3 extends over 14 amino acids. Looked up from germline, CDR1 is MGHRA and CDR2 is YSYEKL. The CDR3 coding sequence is TGCGCCAGCAGCCAAGGCCCGCACCAAGAGACCCAGTACTTC. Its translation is CASSQGPHQETQYF.

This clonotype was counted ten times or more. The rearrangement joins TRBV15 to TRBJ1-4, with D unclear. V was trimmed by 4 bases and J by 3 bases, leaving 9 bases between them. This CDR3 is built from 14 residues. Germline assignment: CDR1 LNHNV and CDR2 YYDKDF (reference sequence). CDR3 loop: CATSNAMANEKLFF. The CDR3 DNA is TGTGCCACCAGCAATGCGATGGCTAATGAAAAACTGTTTTTT.

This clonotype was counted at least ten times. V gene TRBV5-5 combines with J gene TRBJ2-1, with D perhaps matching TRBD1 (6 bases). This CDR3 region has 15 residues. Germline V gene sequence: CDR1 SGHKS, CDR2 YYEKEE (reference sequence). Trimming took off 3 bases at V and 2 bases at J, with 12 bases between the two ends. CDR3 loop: CASSSQGLPYNEQFF. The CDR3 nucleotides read TGTGCCAGCAGCTCCCAGGGGTTGCCCTACAATGAGCAGTTCTTC.

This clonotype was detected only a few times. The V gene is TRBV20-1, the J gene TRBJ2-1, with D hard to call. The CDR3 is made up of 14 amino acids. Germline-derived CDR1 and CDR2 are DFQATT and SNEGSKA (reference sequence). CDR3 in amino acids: CIARHGGYSYEQFF. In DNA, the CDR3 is TGCATTGCCCGACATGGTGGATACAGCTATGAGCAGTTCTTC.

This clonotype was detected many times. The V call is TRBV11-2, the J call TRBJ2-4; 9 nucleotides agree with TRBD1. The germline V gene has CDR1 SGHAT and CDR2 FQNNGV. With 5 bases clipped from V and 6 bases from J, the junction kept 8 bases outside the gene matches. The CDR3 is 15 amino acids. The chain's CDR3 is CASSRGTGYRNIQYF. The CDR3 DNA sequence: TGTGCCAGCAGCAGAGGGACAGGGTATAGAAACATTCAGTACTTC.

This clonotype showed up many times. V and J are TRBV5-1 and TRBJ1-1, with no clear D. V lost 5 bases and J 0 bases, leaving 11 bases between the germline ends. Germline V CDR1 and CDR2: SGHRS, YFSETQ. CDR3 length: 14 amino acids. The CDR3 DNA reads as TGCGCCAGCAGGGCTGACGCGGTGAACACTGAAGCTTTCTTT. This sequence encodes CASRADAVNTEAFF.

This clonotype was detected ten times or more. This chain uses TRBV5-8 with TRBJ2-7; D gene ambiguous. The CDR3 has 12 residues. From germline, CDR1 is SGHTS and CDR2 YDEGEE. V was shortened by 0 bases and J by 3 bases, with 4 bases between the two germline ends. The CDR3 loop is CASSLDFYEQYF. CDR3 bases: TGTGCCAGCAGCTTGGACTTCTACGAGCAGTACTTC.

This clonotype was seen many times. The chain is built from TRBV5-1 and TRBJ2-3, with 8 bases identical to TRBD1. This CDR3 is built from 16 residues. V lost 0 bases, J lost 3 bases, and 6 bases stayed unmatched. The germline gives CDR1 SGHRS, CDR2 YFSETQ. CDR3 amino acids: CASSLEARGPTDTQYF. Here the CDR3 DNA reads TGCGCCAGCAGCTTGGAAGCCAGGGGGCCGACAGATACGCAGTATTTT.

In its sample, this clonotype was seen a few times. CDR3 loop: CSARGQYTGELFF. The CDR3 DNA reads TGCAGTGCTAGGGGACAATACACCGGGGAGCTGTTTTTT. The V gene is TRBV20-1, the J gene TRBJ2-2, with D possibly being TRBD1 (6 bases). CDR1 and CDR2 from the germline V gene are DFQATT and SNEGSKA (reference sequence). The CDR3 runs to 13 residues. V lost 3 bases and J 3 bases, leaving 8 bases between the germline ends.

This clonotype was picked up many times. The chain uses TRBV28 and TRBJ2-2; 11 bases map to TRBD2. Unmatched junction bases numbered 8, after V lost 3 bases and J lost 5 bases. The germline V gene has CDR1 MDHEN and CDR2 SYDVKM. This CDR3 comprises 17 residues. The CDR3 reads CASSFDSGRGKTGELFF. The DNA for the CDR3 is TGTGCCAGCAGTTTCGATAGCGGGAGGGGCAAGACCGGGGAGCTGTTTTTT.

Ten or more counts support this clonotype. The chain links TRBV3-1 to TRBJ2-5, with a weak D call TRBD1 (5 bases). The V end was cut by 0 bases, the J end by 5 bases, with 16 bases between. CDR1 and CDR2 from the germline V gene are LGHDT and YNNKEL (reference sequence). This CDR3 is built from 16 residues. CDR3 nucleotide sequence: TGTGCCAGCAGCCAAGAAGGGGTCAGGTCGATGGAGACCCAGTACTTC. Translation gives CASSQEGVRSMETQYF.

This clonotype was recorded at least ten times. DNA for the CDR3: TGTGCCAGCAGCTTAGCCGGGACTCAGAATGAGCAGTTCTTC. Residues: CASSLAGTQNEQFF. The rearrangement uses TRBV7-6 and TRBJ2-1, with a weak D call TRBD2 (6 bases). Deletions cut 0 bases from V and 7 bases from J, with 10 bases between. Per the germline V gene, CDR1 is SGHVS and CDR2 is FNYEAQ. CDR3 length: 14 residues.

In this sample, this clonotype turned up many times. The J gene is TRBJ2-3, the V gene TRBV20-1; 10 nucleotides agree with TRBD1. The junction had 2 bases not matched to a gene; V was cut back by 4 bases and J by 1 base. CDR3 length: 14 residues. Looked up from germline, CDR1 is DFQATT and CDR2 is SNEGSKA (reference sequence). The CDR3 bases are TGCAGTGCTACTGGGACAGGGGGCACAGATACGCAGTATTTT. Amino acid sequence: CSATGTGGTDTQYF.

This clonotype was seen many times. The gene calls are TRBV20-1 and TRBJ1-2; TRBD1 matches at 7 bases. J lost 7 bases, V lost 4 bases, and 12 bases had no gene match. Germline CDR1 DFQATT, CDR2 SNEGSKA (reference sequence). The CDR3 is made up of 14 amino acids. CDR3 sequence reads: CSAIVDRGLGGYTF. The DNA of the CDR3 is TGCAGTGCTATAGTTGATAGGGGGCTAGGTGGCTACACCTTC.

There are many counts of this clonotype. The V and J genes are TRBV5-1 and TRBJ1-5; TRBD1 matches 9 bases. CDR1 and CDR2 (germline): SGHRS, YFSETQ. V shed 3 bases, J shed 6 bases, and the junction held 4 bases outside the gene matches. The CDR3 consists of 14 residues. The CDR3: CASSSTGGSQPQHF. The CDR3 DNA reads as TGCGCCAGCAGCTCGACAGGGGGTAGTCAGCCCCAGCATTTT.

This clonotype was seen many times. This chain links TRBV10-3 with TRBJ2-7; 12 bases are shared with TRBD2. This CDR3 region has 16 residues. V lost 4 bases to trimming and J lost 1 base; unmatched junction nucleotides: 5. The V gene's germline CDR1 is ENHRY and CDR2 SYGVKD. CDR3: CAISGGLAGGSYEQYF. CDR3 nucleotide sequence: TGTGCCATCAGTGGTGGGCTAGCGGGAGGGTCCTACGAGCAGTACTTC.

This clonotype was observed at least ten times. The CDR3 protein is CASSISGTSGGRNEQYF. The CDR3 DNA follows: TGCGCCAGCAGCATATCCGGGACTAGCGGGGGGAGGAACGAGCAGTACTTC. This sequence joins TRBV5-1 and TRBJ2-7; 15 bases are shared with TRBD2. Germline lookup yields CDR1 SGHRS and CDR2 YFSETQ. The CDR3 covers 17 residues. With V trimmed by 4 bases and J by 5 bases, 10 bases remained unmatched.

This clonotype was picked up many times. The CDR3 DNA reads as TGCGCCAGCACCGAGGACAGTAGCACAGATACGCAGTATTTT. Protein sequence: CASTEDSSTDTQYF. The chain uses TRBV5-1 and TRBJ2-3; TRBD1 is a possible D gene (6 bases). This CDR3 is built from 14 residues. CDR1 and CDR2 from the germline V gene are SGHRS and YFSETQ. V gave up 6 bases and J gave up 0 bases, with 11 bases separating them.

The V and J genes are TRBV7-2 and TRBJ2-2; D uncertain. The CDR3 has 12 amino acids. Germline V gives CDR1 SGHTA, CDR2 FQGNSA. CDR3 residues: CALATYTGELFF. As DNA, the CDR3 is TGTGCGTTGGCCACCTACACCGGGGAGCTGTTTTTT. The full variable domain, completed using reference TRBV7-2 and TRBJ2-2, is GAGVSQSPSNKVTEKGKDVELRCDPISGHTALYWYRQSLGQGLEFLIYFQGNSAPDKSGLPSDRFSAERTGGSVSTLTIQRTQQEDSAVYLCALATYTGELFFGEGSRLTVL.

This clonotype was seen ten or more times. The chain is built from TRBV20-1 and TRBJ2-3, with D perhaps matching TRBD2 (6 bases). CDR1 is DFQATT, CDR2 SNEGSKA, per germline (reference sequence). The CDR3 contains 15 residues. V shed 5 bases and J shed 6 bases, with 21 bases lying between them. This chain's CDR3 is CSAHRLVWDQDTQYF. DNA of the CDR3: TGCAGTGCTCACCGACTAGTCTGGGATCAGGATACGCAGTATTTT.

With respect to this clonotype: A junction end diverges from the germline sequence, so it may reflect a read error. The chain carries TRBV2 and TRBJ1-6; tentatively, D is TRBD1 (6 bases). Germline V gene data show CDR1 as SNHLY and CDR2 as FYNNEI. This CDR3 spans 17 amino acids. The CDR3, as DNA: TGTGTCAGCAGTTTCGTTCAGGGGTTGGAATTTAATTCACCCCACCACTTT. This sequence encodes CVSSFVQGLEFNSPHHF.

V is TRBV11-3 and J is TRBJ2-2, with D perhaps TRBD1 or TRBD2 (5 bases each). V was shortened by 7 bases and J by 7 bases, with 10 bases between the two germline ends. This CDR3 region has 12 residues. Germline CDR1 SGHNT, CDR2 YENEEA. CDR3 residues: CASTMGDGELFF. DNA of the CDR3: TGTGCCAGCACCATGGGGGACGGGGAGCTGTTTTTT.

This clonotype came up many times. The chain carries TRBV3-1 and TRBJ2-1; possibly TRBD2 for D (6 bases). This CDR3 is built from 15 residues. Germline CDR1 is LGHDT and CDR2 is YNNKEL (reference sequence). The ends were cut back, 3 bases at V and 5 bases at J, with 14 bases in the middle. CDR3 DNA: TGTGCCAGCAGCCATCGAACTAGCCTTAACAATGAGCAGTTCTTC. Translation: CASSHRTSLNNEQFF.

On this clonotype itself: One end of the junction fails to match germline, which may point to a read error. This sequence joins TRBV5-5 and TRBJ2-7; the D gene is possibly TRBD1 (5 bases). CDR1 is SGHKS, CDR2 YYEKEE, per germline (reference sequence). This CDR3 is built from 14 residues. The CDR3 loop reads CASRAQGGPYDQYF. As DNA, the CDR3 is TGTGCCAGCAGGGCCCAGGGTGGACCCTACGATCAGTACTTC. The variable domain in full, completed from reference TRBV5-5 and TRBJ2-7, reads DAGVTQSPTHLIKTRGQQVTLRCSPISGHKSVSWYQQVLGQGPQFIFQYYEKEERGRGNFPDRFSARQFPNYSSELNVNALLLGDSALYLCASRAQGGPYDQYFGPGTRLTVT.

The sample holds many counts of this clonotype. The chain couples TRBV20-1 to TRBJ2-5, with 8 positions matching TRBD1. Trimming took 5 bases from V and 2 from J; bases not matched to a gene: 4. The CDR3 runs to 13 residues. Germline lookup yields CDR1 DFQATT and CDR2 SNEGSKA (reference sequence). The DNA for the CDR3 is TGCAGTGCTCAGGACAGGGCACAAGAGACCCAGTACTTC. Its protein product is CSAQDRAQETQYF.

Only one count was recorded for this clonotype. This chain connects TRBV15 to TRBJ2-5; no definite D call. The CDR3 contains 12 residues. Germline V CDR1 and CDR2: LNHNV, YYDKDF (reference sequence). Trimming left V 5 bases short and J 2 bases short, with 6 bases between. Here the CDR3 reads CATSSRQETQYF. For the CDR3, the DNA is TGTGCCACCAGCTCCCGACAAGAGACCCAGTACTTC.

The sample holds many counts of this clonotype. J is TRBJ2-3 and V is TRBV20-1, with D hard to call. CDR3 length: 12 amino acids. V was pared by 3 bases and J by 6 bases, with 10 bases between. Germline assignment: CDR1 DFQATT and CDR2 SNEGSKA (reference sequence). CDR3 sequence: CSAREFIDTQYF. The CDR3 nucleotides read TGCAGTGCTAGGGAATTTATTGATACGCAGTATTTT.